This is a list of T cell receptor beta chains from one sample in a study of T cells in Graves' hyperthyroidism and ophthalmopathy. TCRdb analysed the multiplex PCR reads with MiXCR anew, one entry per CDR3 protein. The data contain fewer than 650,000 distinct CDR3 sequences, 14% of them singletons. The source material was blood. The receptors originated from a woman in her forties with Graves' hyperthyroidism. Each CDR3 is given with its conserved first and last residue. D genes are given only for firm matches. Clone size, where shown, is once, few, many, or a class for clones that have expanded.

.	TRBV2	TRBJ2-2	.	TGTGCCAGCACTCGGACTGCTTTTCGGACCGGGGAGCTGTTTTTT	CASTRTAFRTGELFF
.	TRBV19	TRBJ2-6	.	TGTGCCAGTAGTGGCGCAGGTTCTGCGGGCGGGGCCAACGTCCTGACTTTC	CASSGAGSAGGANVLTF
TRBD2	TRBV5-1	TRBJ2-3	many	TGCGCCAGCAGAAGTAGCGGGTTTGATACGCAGTATTTT	CASRSSGFDTQYF
TRBD2	TRBV20-1	TRBJ2-1	.	TGCAGTGCTAGAGAAACTAGCGGGGGGTGGTTGAGCACTTACAATGAGCAGTTCTTC	CSARETSGGWLSTYNEQFF
TRBD1	TRBV7-2	TRBJ2-2	many	TGTGCCAGCAGCCTACGGGACAGTACCGGGGAGCTGTTTTTT	CASSLRDSTGELFF
TRBD2	TRBV6-1	TRBJ2-7	many	TGTGCCAGCAATGAGCGGGAGGGCCGGTACGAGCAGTACTTC	CASNEREGRYEQYF
TRBD1	TRBV5-1	TRBJ1-1	few	TGCGCCAGCACCCAGGGGGATGAAGCTTTCTTT	CASTQGDEAFF
.	TRBV28	TRBJ1-2	few	TGTGCCAGCAGGGCGGCGGCGTTTGGAGGCTACACCTTC	CASRAAAFGGYTF
.	TRBV7-2	TRBJ1-1	few	TGTGCCAGCAGCTTAGCGGGCGGGGCCAGGGGCACTGAAGCTTTCTTT	CASSLAGGARGTEAFF
TRBD2	TRBV5-1	TRBJ2-1	many	TGCGCCAGCAGCCGGAGAACGACTAGCGGTTACAATGAGCAGTTCTTC	CASSRRTTSGYNEQFF
.	TRBV12-3/TRBV12-4	TRBJ2-3	.	TGTGCCAGCAGCTTAGGGGTTTTGACAGATACGCAGTATTTT	CASSLGVLTDTQYF
TRBD1	TRBV12-3/TRBV12-4	TRBJ1-1	many	TGTGCCAGCAGGAAGGGACAGGAGTTTGGCACTGAAGCTTTCTTT	CASRKGQEFGTEAFF
TRBD1	TRBV9	TRBJ2-3	few	TGTGCCAGCAGCGTAGAACAGGGGAGCACAAATACGCAGTATTTT	CASSVEQGSTNTQYF
TRBD2	TRBV19	TRBJ2-1	once	TGTGCCAGTAGTATTCTCCCCCAGCGGGGGGGAGGAAATGAGCAGTTCTTC	CASSILPQRGGGNEQFF
.	TRBV20-1	TRBJ1-1	.	TGCAGTGCTAGAGATTCACCGGAGCGGAACACTGAAGCTTTCTTT	CSARDSPERNTEAFF
.	TRBV19	TRBJ2-1	.	TGTGCCAGTAGTAGTCTTACAACTCGACTCTACAATGAGCAGTTCTTC	CASSSLTTRLYNEQFF
.	TRBV12-5	TRBJ1-1	many	TGTGCTAGTGGCTTTGAGAGGAAAGCTTTCTTT	CASGFERKAFF
TRBD2	TRBV28	TRBJ2-7	.	TGTGCCAGCAGTTCGACTAGCGCCCTCTACGAGCAGTACTTC	CASSSTSALYEQYF
TRBD1	TRBV10-3	TRBJ1-5	many	TGTGCCATCAGTGAGTCTCAAGGGGGCGATCAGCCCCAGCATTTT	CAISESQGGDQPQHF
TRBD2	TRBV27	TRBJ2-1	many	TGTGCCAGCAGTTTATATCCTAGCGGAACTAACAATGAGCAGTTCTTC	CASSLYPSGTNNEQFF
.	TRBV27	TRBJ2-1	.	TGTGCCAGCAGTTTGTTACGGAGAAGCTCCTACAATGAGCAGTTCTTC	CASSLLRRSSYNEQFF
.	TRBV6-1	TRBJ1-5	many	TGTGCCAGCACGCCCCTCCCAGGGGCTGAGACAAATCAGCCCCAGCATTTT	CASTPLPGAETNQPQHF
TRBD1	TRBV5-6	TRBJ1-5	few	TGTGCCAGCAGCCGTTGGGACAGGGCGGGGAATCAGCCCCAGCATTTT	CASSRWDRAGNQPQHF
TRBD2	TRBV20-1	TRBJ2-1	many	TGCAGTGCTAGAGAGGCCCTGATAAAAGCGGGAGATAACAATGAGCAGTTCTTC	CSAREALIKAGDNNEQFF
TRBD1	TRBV28	TRBJ2-7	many	TGTGCCAGCAGTCCCGTTTTAGGACAGGGCGACTCCTACGAGCAGTACTTC	CASSPVLGQGDSYEQYF
.	TRBV5-6	TRBJ1-2	many	TGTGCCAGCAGCACCAGGGTAATAAATGGCTACACCTTC	CASSTRVINGYTF
.	TRBV27	TRBJ2-1	few	TGTGCCAGCAGAACTAGGAGCTCCTACAATGAGCAGTTCTTC	CASRTRSSYNEQFF
.	TRBV6-1	TRBJ1-2	many	TGTGCCAGCAGTGAACGGATCCCCCTGAACTATGGCTACACCTTC	CASSERIPLNYGYTF
.	TRBV11-2	TRBJ2-5	many	TGTGCCAGCAGCCGAGGTGGCAGGGAAGAGACCCAGTACTTC	CASSRGGREETQYF
TRBD2	TRBV13	TRBJ2-7	.	TGTGCCAGCAGCCTCTGGGGACTAGCGGGAGACGAGCAGTACTTC	CASSLWGLAGDEQYF
.	TRBV19	TRBJ2-1	.	TGTGCCAGTAGTAGCGAGAGTTACAATGAGCAGTTCTTC	CASSSESYNEQFF
TRBD1	TRBV20-1	TRBJ2-7	.	TGCAGTGCTAGAGATGAGGGACAGGGGGCTTACGAGCAGTACTTC	CSARDEGQGAYEQYF
.	TRBV5-4	TRBJ2-2	many	TGTGCCAGCAGCTTGGGGTCCCTCGGGAACACCGGGGAGCTGTTTTTT	CASSLGSLGNTGELFF
.	TRBV27	TRBJ1-2	many	TGTGCCAGCAGTTCCATACTTGGCTATGGCTACACCTTC	CASSSILGYGYTF
.	TRBV29-1	TRBJ2-7	many	TGCAGCGTTGAAGGGGGATCACTCTACGAGCAGTACTTC	CSVEGGSLYEQYF
TRBD2	TRBV12-3/TRBV12-4	TRBJ2-2	many	TGTGCCAGCTCGGGGGGAGTGGCGAACACCGGGGAGCTGTTTTTT	CASSGGVANTGELFF
.	TRBV30	TRBJ2-6	few	TGTGCCTGGAGCCTCCGGGGCTCTGGGGCCAACGTCCTGACTTTC	CAWSLRGSGANVLTF
.	TRBV6-1	TRBJ1-5	.	TGTGCCAGCAGTGAAGTACTGAATCAGCCCCAGCATTTT	CASSEVLNQPQHF
TRBD2	TRBV20-1	TRBJ2-1	.	TGCAGTGCCAGGAGGCGGGAGAGATTAGATGAGCAGTTCTTC	CSARRRERLDEQFF
.	TRBV7-3	TRBJ2-1	many	TGTGCCAGCAGCTTACAGGATGGGATTTACAATGAGCAGTTCTTC	CASSLQDGIYNEQFF